The 17 T cell receptor beta chains given below trace back to one sample, sequenced in a study of response to subunit inactivated influenza vaccine. TCRdb independently ran MiXCR on the RT-PCR reads; one entry per CDR3 protein. Here the sample spans 300,000 to 350,000 distinct CDR3 sequences, about 20% being singletons. Material: PBMCs from blood, obtained about 20 months after vaccination. These receptors originate from a man aged 50 to 69 who received an inactivated influenza vaccine.

A word on this clonotype: One base away lies a much larger clone, so this may be a sequencing read error. The chain joins TRBV29-1 to TRBJ1-1, with unresolved D. Germline assignment: CDR1 SQVTM and CDR2 ANQGSEA. This CDR3 is built from 12 residues. As DNA, the CDR3 is TGCAGCGTTCCGCGGCTGGGCACTAAAGCTTTCTTT. The encoded protein is CSVPRLGTKAFF.

Comment on this clonotype: One junction end does not reproduce the germline sequence, and a read error may be involved. V and J are TRBV7-7 and TRBJ1-5; 9 bases match TRBD1. This CDR3 is built from 17 residues. Germline CDR1 SSHAT, CDR2 FNYEAQ (reference sequence). The CDR3 is CASRSPDRGDSNQPQHF. The CDR3 DNA follows: TGTGCTAGCAGATCACCGGACAGGGGCGATAGCAATCAGCCCCAGCATTTT.

The chain combines TRBV28 with TRBJ2-3, with 7 nucleotides matching TRBD1. Trimming took 3 bases from V and 0 from J; bases not matched to a gene: 15. Germline V gene sequence: CDR1 MDHEN, CDR2 SYDVKM. The CDR3 contains 19 residues. The chain's CDR3 is CASSFLGDRFKLSTDTQYF. In DNA form, the CDR3 reads TGTGCCAGCAGTTTCCTGGGGGACAGATTCAAACTTAGCACAGATACGCAGTATTTT.

The genes are TRBV23-1 and TRBJ1-5; a weak D match, TRBD1 (6 bases). TRBV23-1 is treated as an ORF (open reading frame) with a function not yet certain. The length of the CDR3 is 17 residues. V lost 2 bases, J lost 3 bases, and 17 bases lay in between. CDR3 DNA sequence: TGCGCCAGCAGTCAAAGGATAGGGGGAGTCGACAATCAGCCCCAGCATTTT. Translating gives CASSQRIGGVDNQPQHF.

This clonotype was seen a few times. The chain combines TRBV7-9 with TRBJ1-1; D call uncertain. The CDR3 contains 16 residues. CDR1 SEHNR and CDR2 FQNEAQ come from the germline V gene (reference sequence). Deletions cut 5 bases from V and 1 base from J, with 17 bases between. DNA for the CDR3: TGTGCCAGCAGCCTGGGTTTTATAACAACGAACACTGAAGCTTTCTTT. Its translation is CASSLGFITTNTEAFF.

The chain links TRBV20-1 to TRBJ2-3; TRBD2 matches 9 bases. Trimming at V came to 6 bases and at J to 4 bases, leaving 8 bases not matched to a gene. The CDR3 sequence is 14 residues long. Per germline, CDR1 DFQATT and CDR2 SNEGSKA (reference sequence). This CDR3 is CSATGLANPDTQYF. The CDR3 coding sequence is TGCAGTGCCACAGGACTAGCGAACCCAGATACGCAGTATTTT.

V gene TRBV12-3 or TRBV12-4 combines with J gene TRBJ2-5, with TRBD1 matching over 9 bases. CDR3 length: 14 amino acids. Losses at the gene ends were 5 bases for V and 6 bases for J; bases not matched to a gene: 7. CDR3 in amino acids: CASSPSGQGKTQYF. CDR3 nucleotide sequence: TGTGCCAGCAGTCCATCGGGACAGGGAAAGACCCAGTACTTC.

J is TRBJ1-6 and V is TRBV3-1; 9 nucleotides line up with TRBD1. Trimming took 7 bases from V and 10 from J; bases not matched to a gene: 8. There are 14 residues in the CDR3. Germline CDR1 is LGHDT and CDR2 is YNNKEL (reference sequence). CDR3 region: CASTQTGGGSPLHF. Here the CDR3 DNA reads TGTGCCAGCACGCAGACAGGGGGAGGATCACCCCTCCACTTT. The variable domain in full, completed from reference TRBV3-1 and TRBJ1-6, reads DTAVSQTPKYLVTQMGNDKSIKCEQNLGHDTMYWYKQDSKKFLKIMFSYNNKELIINETVPNRFSPKSPDKAHLNLHINSLELGDSAVYFCASTQTGGGSPLHFGNGTRLTVT.

The chain links TRBV20-1 to TRBJ2-7, with D perhaps matching TRBD2 (6 bases). Germline values: CDR1 DFQATT, CDR2 SNEGSKA (reference sequence). V dropped 0 bases and J dropped 4 bases, with 13 bases sitting between them. This CDR3 has 14 residues. The CDR3 here is CSAREPAGRYEQYF. CDR3 nucleotides: TGCAGTGCTAGAGAGCCGGCAGGGAGGTACGAGCAGTACTTC.

The rearrangement links TRBV12-3 or TRBV12-4 to TRBJ2-5; D unclear. This CDR3 contains 15 residues. The V end was cut by 6 bases, the J end by 2 bases, with 16 bases between. Here the CDR3 DNA reads TGTGCCAGCAGCTCCAGTGGATTCTTACAAGAGACCCAGTACTTC. It specifies CASSSSGFLQETQYF.

The chain uses TRBV7-6 and TRBJ2-2; 12 bases are shared with TRBD1. CDR1 and CDR2 (germline): SGHVS, FNYEAQ. The CDR3 is 18 amino acids. The J segment lost 2 bases and the V segment lost 5 bases, leaving 9 bases of the junction unmatched. CDR3 sequence (DNA): TGTGCCAGCAGCCCAACCGGGACAGGGGGCGGTAACACCGGGGAGCTGTTTTTT. Its translation is CASSPTGTGGGNTGELFF.

This clonotype was counted many times. This rearrangement joins TRBV20-1 to TRBJ2-7; 8 nucleotides agree with TRBD1. The V and J ends lost 5 bases and 3 bases, in that order; junction bases with no gene match: 6. The CDR3 totals 13 residues. Germline loops: CDR1 DFQATT, CDR2 SNEGSKA (reference sequence). The CDR3: CSAGQGAHYEQYF. The CDR3 DNA sequence: TGCAGTGCTGGTCAGGGGGCCCACTACGAGCAGTACTTC.

Concerning this clonotype itself: The junction shows a germline mismatch at one end, possibly a read error. The CDR3 nucleotides read TGCAGCGTTGACCCCCAGCCGGGAACCTTCACTCTTTTATTC. Translated: CSVDPQPGTFTLLF. V gene TRBV29-1 combines with J gene TRBJ2-5; D might be TRBD2 (5 bases). The V gene's germline CDR1 is SQVTM and CDR2 ANQGSEA. This CDR3 has 14 residues.

The table lists this clonotype with a few counts. The rearrangement uses TRBV7-9 and TRBJ1-4; D remains unclear. V lost 8 bases, J lost 2 bases, and 9 bases lay in between. The CDR3 is 13 residues long. CDR1 is SEHNR, CDR2 FQNEAQ, per germline (reference sequence). Written as DNA, the CDR3 is TGTGCCAGCCTGCCTTGGACTAATGAAAAACTGTTTTTT. Translated, it gives CASLPWTNEKLFF.

Remarks on this clonotype: This is likely a read error, given that the CDR3 carries no conserved phenylalanine or tryptophan at its end. This rearrangement joins TRBV25-1 to TRBJ1-1; D might be TRBD1 (5 bases). This CDR3 region has 14 residues. V dropped 4 bases and J dropped 6 bases, with 15 bases sitting between them. Germline V gene sequence: CDR1 MGHDK, CDR2 SYGVNS. The CDR3 region has the DNA TGTGCCAGCAGTGTCGACAGTTCCTTTTCTGAAGCTTTCTAT. Encoded protein: CASSVDSSFSEAFY.

The V call is TRBV5-4, the J call TRBJ1-1, with D maybe TRBD1 (5 bases). CDR3 length equals 13 residues. Germline V CDR1 and CDR2: SGHNT, YYREEE (reference sequence). V was clipped by 8 bases and J by 4 bases, with 15 bases between them. The CDR3 DNA sequence: TGTGCCAGAGGAAGCGGGGGTACCACTGAAGCTTTCTTT. This codes for CARGSGGTTEAFF.

About this clonotype: Possible read error: a much larger clone is one base away. The chain carries TRBV2 and TRBJ2-7; D possibly corresponds to TRBD2 (5 bases). CDR3 length: 15 amino acids. Per germline, CDR1 SNHLY and CDR2 FYNNEI. CDR3 in amino acids: CAGSDGGLLSYEQYF. Here the CDR3 DNA reads TGTGCCGGCAGTGACGGCGGACTCCTGTCCTACGAGCAGTACTTC.